This T cell receptor beta chain was found in a study of T cells after yellow fever vaccination (dated by TCRdb to between 2018 and 2020). With regard to the full study: The SMART-Seq v4 Ultra Low Input RNA kit was used to prepare libraries from fractions with low cell numbers. To follow T-cell clones before and after primary and booster YFV17D yellow fever vaccination, bulk TCR alpha and beta repertoires were sequenced over time. Two healthy male donors, one aged 18 to 29 and one aged 30 to 39 years, were included in the cohort. Blood was drawn at multiple timepoints before and after primary and secondary immunization, with bulk PBMC replicates and cell subsets isolated. Overall study outcomes, separate from this receptor: Because abundant contaminating clonotypes from the bulk population could be contained in FACS-sorted repertoires, computational filtering was required. A small share of clonotypes was detected in both CD4 and CD8 compartments, with the overlap likely arising from convergent recombination. Only a couple of donors were included in the study, so the extent to which the findings can be generalized is limited. The secondary T-cell response was weaker than the primary response but faster, peaking on day 5 instead of day 15. After the booster, most of the clones that had expanded following primary vaccination were detected again (almost 98% of CD4 and around 87% of CD8), which suggests that memory was broadly maintained.

The CDR1 and CDR2 encoded by the germline V gene are SQVTM and ANQGSEA. V is clipped by 7 bases and J by 4 bases, and the sequence between their germline boundaries is 13 bases long. The CDR3 numbers 12 residues from cysteine through phenylalanine. The read is trimmed to its CDR3 DNA, 36 bases read in frame from base 1. This clonotype has a count of ten or more. This clone's antigen is unknown. Within one base of it there is no much larger clone, and no base qualities were kept. TCR cDNA was synthesized by 5'RACE template switching, through which a universal primer site and unique molecular identifiers were introduced. Priming for cDNA synthesis came from both the TCR alpha and TCR beta constant segments. Library amplification used two PCR steps, and the second PCR step added sample barcodes and sequencing adapters. Sequencing of libraries was done on Illumina HiSeq 2500 (2x100 bp) or NovaSeq (2x150 bp). The study's processing was this. Demultiplexing of reads and collapsing into UMI consensus sequences were performed with MIGEC, and V(D)J alignment was carried out with MiXCR. Vaccine-responding clonotypes were identified with edgeR using replicate PBMC samples, with FDR below 0.01 and a log2 fold change above 5 up to day 15 being required. Each bulk clonotype was labeled CD4 or CD8 based on which sequenced repertoire, CD4 or CD8, contained the clonotype at higher abundance. TCRdb ran its own pipeline on the public reads, namely fastp trimming at Q25 and MiXCR clone calling, and kept in-frame beta chains. One record per CDR3 amino acid sequence lists the most common genes and DNA. These V and J calls originate from TCRdb's pipeline instead of the authors' own analysis. Here the sample has hundreds of thousands of distinct CDR3 sequences; around 6.4% occur a single time. The ten largest account for 15% of the sample.

Interpreted using the paper, the treatment or condition label stands for: live attenuated yellow fever vaccine strain. At every blood-draw timepoint, two biological replicates of bulk PBMCs were collected. PBMCs were isolated from peripheral blood using a standard Ficoll-Paque protocol. RNA was extracted with TriZol from bulk PBMCs, CD4 and CD8 fractions, and dextramer-positive and dextramer-negative fractions. This TCR came from a man younger than 40 who received the YFV17D yellow fever vaccine. The chain links TRBV29-1 with TRBJ1-1; the D gene is perhaps TRBD1, on 5 matching bases. The specimen was PBMCs, collected 5 days after the yellow fever booster vaccination. The CDR3 here reads CSGSGRFTEAFF. The DNA sequence reads TGCAGCGGATCAGGGAGGTTCACTGAAGCTTTCTTT.